There are a few counts of the clone carrying this T cell receptor beta chain. Its specificity is not known. The entry originates in a study of blood T cells in healthy people across ages. Study-wide points: The fall in TCR beta diversity per million T cells was roughly linear with age.

The second PCR ran roughly 7 to 12 cycles with a sample-barcoded 5' primer and J-beta primers. Template switching added a 12-random-nucleotide identifier to every cDNA molecule. TCRdb ran MiXCR on the 5' RACE reads and lists one entry per CDR3 protein. The sample carries about 560,000 distinct CDR3 sequences, roughly a quarter recorded once. V trimming: 2 bases; J trimming: 2 bases; junction bases outside the gene matches: 2. The germline V gene has CDR1 SGDLS and CDR2 YYNGEE. CDR3 length: 16 amino acids. With each sample, at least 5 micrograms of total RNA were extracted. These same data were also listed under a study on T cells of mothers and their children. As that report states: Slightly higher but non-significant overlap marked related mother-child pairs versus unrelated pairs.

This chain uses TRBV9 with TRBJ2-5, with 14 bases aligning to TRBD2. The receptor was isolated from a boy between 2 and 10 years old in good health. The sequenced sample consisted of blood. CDR3 coding DNA: TGTGCCAGCAGCGTTGGGACTAGCGGGGGTCAAGAGACCCAGTACTTC. Its protein is CASSVGTSGGQETQYF.